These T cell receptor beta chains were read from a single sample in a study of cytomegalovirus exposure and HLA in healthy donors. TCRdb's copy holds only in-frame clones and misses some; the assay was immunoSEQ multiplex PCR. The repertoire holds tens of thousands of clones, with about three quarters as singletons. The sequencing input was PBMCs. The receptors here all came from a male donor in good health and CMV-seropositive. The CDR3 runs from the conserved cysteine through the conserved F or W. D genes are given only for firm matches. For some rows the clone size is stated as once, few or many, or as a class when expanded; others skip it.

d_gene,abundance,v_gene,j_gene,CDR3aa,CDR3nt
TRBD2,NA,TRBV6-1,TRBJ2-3,CASSEVAGGTDTQYF,TGTGCCAGCAGTGAGGTAGCGGGGGGGACAGATACGCAGTATTTT
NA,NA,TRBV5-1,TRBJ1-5,CASSLERGGQPQHF,TGCGCCAGCAGCTTGGAAAGGGGCGGACAGCCCCAGCATTTT
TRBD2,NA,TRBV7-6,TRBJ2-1,CASSYQLAESYNEQFF,TGTGCCAGCAGCTATCAACTAGCGGAATCCTACAATGAGCAGTTCTTC
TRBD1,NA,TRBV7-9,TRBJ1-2,CASNPGDRLGGYTF,TGTGCCAGCAACCCGGGGGACAGGCTTGGCGGCTACACCTTC
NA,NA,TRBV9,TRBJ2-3,CASSTPRGWGDTQYF,TGTGCCAGCAGCACCCCCCGAGGGTGGGGAGATACGCAGTATTTT
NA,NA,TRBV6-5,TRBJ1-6,CASSYSGRVQNSPLHF,TGTGCCAGCAGTTACTCAGGGAGGGTACAGAATTCACCCCTCCACTTT
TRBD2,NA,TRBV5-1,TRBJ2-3,CASSASGARTDTQYF,TGCGCCAGCAGCGCAAGCGGGGCCCGCACAGATACGCAGTATTTT
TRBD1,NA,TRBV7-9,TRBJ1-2,CASSSSDRGRGYTF,TGTGCCAGCAGCTCATCGGACAGGGGTCGTGGCTACACCTTC
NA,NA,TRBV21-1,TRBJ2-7,CASSKAKRGFGEQYF,TGTGCCAGCAGCAAAGCAAAAAGGGGTTTTGGCGAGCAGTACTTC
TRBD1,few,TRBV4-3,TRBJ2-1,CASSPGQGFNEQFF,TGCGCCAGCAGCCCGGGACAGGGGTTCAATGAGCAGTTCTTC
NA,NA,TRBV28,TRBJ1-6,CASIPWEGEYNSPLHF,TGTGCCAGCATCCCCTGGGAGGGGGAGTATAATTCACCCCTCCACTTT
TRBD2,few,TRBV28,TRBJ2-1,CASRGLGRGGREQFF,TGTGCCAGCAGGGGCCTTGGGCGGGGGGGCCGTGAGCAGTTCTTC
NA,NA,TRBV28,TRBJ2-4,CASSSPDSRSNIQYF,TGTGCCAGCAGTTCCCCGGACAGCAGATCAAACATTCAGTACTTC
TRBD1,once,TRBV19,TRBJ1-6,CASSTWGQGHSPLHF,TGTGCCAGTAGTACCTGGGGACAGGGGCACTCACCCCTCCACTTT
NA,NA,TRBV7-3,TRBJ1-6,CASSSSAIGSPLHF,TGTGCCAGCAGCTCGTCCGCTATTGGTTCACCCCTCCACTTT
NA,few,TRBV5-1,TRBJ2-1,CASSLWAAQIYNEQFF,TGCGCCAGCAGCTTGTGGGCCGCGCAGATCTACAATGAGCAGTTCTTC
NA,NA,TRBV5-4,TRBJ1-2,CASSEDKERGYTF,TGTGCCAGCAGCGAGGACAAGGAAAGGGGCTACACCTTC
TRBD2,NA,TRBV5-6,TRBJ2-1,CASSLPLGAGGAHEQFF,TGTGCCAGCAGCTTGCCTCTCGGGGCGGGGGGTGCTCACGAGCAGTTCTTC
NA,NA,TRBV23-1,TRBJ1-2,CASSQSLVSTNYGYTF,TGCGCCAGCAGTCAATCCCTAGTTTCTACTAACTATGGCTACACCTTC
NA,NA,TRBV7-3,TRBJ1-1,CASSPISGGQGTEAFF,TGTGCCAGCAGCCCCATCTCCGGTGGCCAGGGCACTGAAGCTTTCTTT
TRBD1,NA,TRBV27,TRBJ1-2,CASSPGQGRLYGYTF,TGTGCCAGCAGTCCCGGACAGGGACGACTCTATGGCTACACCTTC
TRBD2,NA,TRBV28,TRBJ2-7,CASSSGGEQYF,TGTGCCAGCAGCTCCGGGGGGGAGCAGTACTTC
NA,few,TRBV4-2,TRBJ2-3,CASSQEWFRGPLGGTDTQYF,TGTGCCAGCAGCCAAGAGTGGTTTCGTGGCCCCTTGGGAGGCACAGATACGCAGTATTTT
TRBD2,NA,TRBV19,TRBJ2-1,CASSTGTSGHNEQFF,TGTGCCAGTAGTACCGGGACTAGCGGACACAATGAGCAGTTCTTC
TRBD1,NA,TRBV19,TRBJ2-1,CASSARDRDYNEQFF,TGTGCCAGTAGTGCCCGGGACAGGGACTACAATGAGCAGTTCTTC
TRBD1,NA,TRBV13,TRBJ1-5,CASSKTGSSGNQPQHF,TGTGCCAGCAGCAAGACAGGGTCCTCTGGCAATCAGCCCCAGCATTTT
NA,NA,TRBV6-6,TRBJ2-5,CASKNGGQQETQYF,TGTGCCAGTAAAAACGGGGGACAGCAAGAGACCCAGTACTTC
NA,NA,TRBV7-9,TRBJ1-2,CASSQHTYYGYTF,TGTGCCAGCAGCCAACACACCTACTATGGCTACACCTTC
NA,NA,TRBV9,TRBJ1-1,CALQVSGGTEAFF,TGTGCCCTGCAGGTGAGCGGCGGCACTGAAGCTTTCTTT
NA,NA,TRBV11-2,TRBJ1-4,CASSLYLGDEKLFF,TGTGCCAGCAGCTTATATCTCGGGGATGAAAAACTGTTTTTT
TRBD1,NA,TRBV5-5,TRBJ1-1,CASSWTGVTEAFF,TGTGCCAGCAGCTGGACAGGGGTCACTGAAGCTTTCTTT
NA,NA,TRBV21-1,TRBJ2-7,CASSTTGTDSYEQYF,TGTGCCAGCAGCACCACCGGGACAGATTCCTACGAGCAGTACTTC
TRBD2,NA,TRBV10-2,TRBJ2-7,CASSGERGGSYEQYF,TGCGCCAGCTCGGGAGAGCGGGGGGGCTCCTACGAGCAGTACTTC
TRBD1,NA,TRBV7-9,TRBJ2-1,CASSFGDRAFEQFF,TGTGCCAGCAGCTTCGGGGACAGGGCATTCGAGCAGTTCTTC
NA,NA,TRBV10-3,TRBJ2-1,CAISSGEGVAGALDGNEQFF,TGTGCCATCAGTTCAGGCGAGGGAGTGGCGGGGGCCCTTGATGGCAATGAGCAGTTCTTC
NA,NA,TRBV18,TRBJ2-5,CASSSRLAVGETQYF,TGTGCCAGCTCATCGCGGCTCGCGGTCGGGGAGACCCAGTACTTC
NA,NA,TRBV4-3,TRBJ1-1,CASSQAGNLNTEAFF,TGCGCCAGCAGCCAGGCAGGGAATTTGAACACTGAAGCTTTCTTT
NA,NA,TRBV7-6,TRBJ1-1,CASSSLPAASNEAFF,TGTGCCAGCAGCTCCCTCCCCGCGGCGAGTAATGAAGCTTTCTTT
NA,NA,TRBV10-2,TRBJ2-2,CASSGTRTSGELFF,TGCGCCAGCAGTGGGACTCGAACCTCCGGGGAGCTGTTTTTT
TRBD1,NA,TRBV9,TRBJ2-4,CASSRGQGSKNIQYF,TGTGCCAGCAGCCGAGGACAGGGCTCCAAAAACATTCAGTACTTC
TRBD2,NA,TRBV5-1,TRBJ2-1,CASSLPGGGTGNEQFF,TGCGCCAGCAGCCTACCCGGGGGAGGGACGGGCAATGAGCAGTTCTTC
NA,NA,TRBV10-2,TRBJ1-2,CASRDGGVNYGYTF,TGCGCCAGCAGGGACGGAGGAGTTAACTATGGCTACACCTTC
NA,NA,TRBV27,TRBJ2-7,CASSFRGHTYEQYF,TGTGCCAGCAGTTTCAGGGGCCATACCTACGAGCAGTACTTC
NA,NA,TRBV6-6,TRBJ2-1,CASSWQGISYNEQFF,TGTGCCAGCAGTTGGCAGGGCATCTCCTACAATGAGCAGTTCTTC
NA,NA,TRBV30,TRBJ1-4,CAWSMRYEKLFF,TGTGCCTGGAGCATGCGGTATGAAAAACTGTTTTTT
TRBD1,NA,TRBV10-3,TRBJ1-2,CAISETGGQTF,TGTGCCATCAGTGAGACAGGGGGTCAAACCTTC
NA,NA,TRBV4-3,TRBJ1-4,CASSQDPSGVGEKLFF,TGCGCCAGCAGCCAAGATCCGTCAGGGGTGGGAGAAAAACTGTTTTTT
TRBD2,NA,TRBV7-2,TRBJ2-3,CASSSSRLAASTDTQYF,TGTGCCAGCAGCTCCTCCAGACTAGCCGCGAGCACAGATACGCAGTATTTT
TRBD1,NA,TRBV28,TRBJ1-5,CASTHPGPSGQGVVELGSNQPQHF,TGTGCCAGCACCCATCCAGGGCCTTCGGGACAGGGGGTGGTGGAGCTTGGTAGCAATCAGCCCCAGCATTTT
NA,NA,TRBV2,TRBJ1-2,CASSEVRPGWRYGYTF,TGTGCCAGCAGTGAAGTAAGGCCCGGATGGAGGTATGGCTACACCTTC
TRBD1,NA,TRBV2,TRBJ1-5,CASEDRGYIDQPQHF,TGTGCCAGCGAGGACAGGGGGTACATCGATCAGCCCCAGCATTTT
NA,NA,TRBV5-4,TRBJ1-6,CASSLRTVNRGSYNSPLHF,TGTGCCAGCAGCTTGAGGACAGTAAACAGAGGATCCTATAATTCACCCCTCCACTTT
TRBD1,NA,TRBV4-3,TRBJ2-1,CASSQEQGNNEQFF,TGCGCCAGCAGCCAAGAACAGGGGAACAATGAGCAGTTCTTC